The sample holds many counts of the clone carrying this T cell receptor beta chain. Unique molecular identifiers were built into the TCRbeta library. TCRdb independently ran MiXCR on the PCR reads; one entry per CDR3 protein. The sample carries 330,000 or so distinct CDR3 sequences, around 10% recorded once. This entry is derived from a study of T-cell reconstitution after alpha-beta-depleted transplantation in children. The source was PBMCs from the stem cell graft donor, collected from the stem cell graft. The receptor was derived from a human donor who donated a stem cell graft to a child with acute lymphoblastic leukemia.

CDR3 amino acids: CATSGGDRGWNEQFF. The CDR3 coding sequence is TGTGCCACCAGCGGAGGGGACAGGGGTTGGAATGAGCAGTTCTTC. This chain joins TRBV15 and TRBJ2-1; 10 positions match TRBD1. The CDR3 covers 15 residues. V was clipped by 5 bases and J by 7 bases; unmatched bases: 8. Per germline, CDR1 LNHNV and CDR2 YYDKDF (reference sequence). Complete variable domain (other parts from reference TRBV15 and TRBJ2-1): DAMVIQNPRYQVTQFGKPVTLSCSQTLNHNVMYWYQQKSSQAPKLLFHYYDKDFNNEADTPDNFQSRRPNTSFCFLDIRSPGLGDTAMYLCATSGGDRGWNEQFFGPGTRLTVL.